The 17 T cell receptor beta chains given below trace back to one sample, sequenced in a study of blood T cells in healthy people across ages (dated by TCRdb to the mid-2010s). Library creation used 5' RACE. Sequenced on an Illumina HiSeq 2500. The second PCR ran for about 6 to 12 cycles and used a J-beta primer mix along with a sample-barcoded 5' primer. The public sequencing data were trimmed at Q25 with fastp and processed into clonotypes with MiXCR by TCRdb, which kept only in-frame beta chains. Here each entry gathers all rows of one CDR3 protein and keeps the most common genes and DNA. In this sample the table shows about 840,000 distinct CDR3 sequences, 25% to 30% of which occur a single time. The biggest ten clones account for roughly 10% of the sample. The sample was also reused in another study, on T cells of mothers and their children.

The sequencing input was blood. The receptors were gathered from a woman aged 40 to 50 in good health.

This clonotype has more than one count but fewer than ten. This chain links TRBV3-1 with TRBJ2-1; 13 positions match TRBD2. This CDR3 comprises 16 residues. Germline loops: CDR1 LGHDT, CDR2 YNNKEL (reference sequence). V dropped 4 bases and J dropped 10; count of bases not matched to a gene: 10. This chain's CDR3 is CASSPRTSGGLVEQFF. The CDR3 DNA reads TGTGCCAGCAGCCCTAGGACTAGCGGGGGCCTGGTGGAGCAGTTCTTC.

V gene TRBV15 combines with J gene TRBJ1-5; D remains unclear. The CDR3 is made up of 13 amino acids. Between the trimmed V and J ends, which lost 5 bases and 1 base, there was a span of 6 bases. Germline CDR1 is LNHNV and CDR2 is YYDKDF (reference sequence). The CDR3 nucleotides are TGTGCCACCAGCCCTGAAAGCAATCAGCCCCAGCATTTT. It encodes CATSPESNQPQHF.

V is TRBV27 and J is TRBJ2-7, with a weak D call TRBD1 (6 bases). The DNA end is a closer match to TRBJ2-4, so the J assignment may be wrong. The V gene's germline CDR1 is MNHEY and CDR2 SMNVEV (reference sequence). This CDR3 contains 14 residues. The CDR3 reads CASSSRVGGNIQYF. As DNA, the CDR3 is TGTGCCAGCAGTTCTAGGGTAGGGGGAAACATTCAGTACTTC.

This clonotype was detected many times. The chain couples TRBV6-5 to TRBJ2-7, with TRBD2 as a possible D gene (5 bases). The CDR3 consists of 14 residues. Germline CDR1 MNHEY, CDR2 SVGAGI. The V gene lost 5 bases and the J gene lost 2 bases, with 13 bases spanning the gap. Here the CDR3 DNA reads TGTGCCAGCAGTCCTAGGGAGCCGACCTACGAGCAGTACTTC. Translation gives CASSPREPTYEQYF.

The V and J genes are TRBV14 and TRBJ2-7; no clear D gene. The germline V gene encodes CDR1 SGHDN and CDR2 FVKESK. The CDR3 is 13 amino acids. The V end was cut by 1 base, the J end by 6 bases, with 10 bases between. The CDR3 DNA follows: TGTGCCAGCAGCCAAGTTCGTTGGGGCGAGCAGTACTTC. Translation: CASSQVRWGEQYF.

This clonotype was recorded a few times. The chain has TRBV27 and TRBJ2-5; D possibly matches TRBD1 or TRBD2 (5 bases each). The CDR3 contains 15 residues. The germline gives CDR1 MNHEY, CDR2 SMNVEV (reference sequence). Trimming removed 8 bases at V and 4 bases at J, with 20 bases between. The CDR3 is CASRKTGRFPETQYF. The CDR3 nucleotides are TGTGCCAGCCGCAAAACGGGACGCTTCCCAGAGACCCAGTACTTC.

This clonotype showed up many times. This sequence joins TRBV6-2 or TRBV6-3 and TRBJ2-7, with TRBD2 as a possible D gene (5 bases). The CDR3 covers 13 residues. Germline V gives CDR1 MNHEY, CDR2 SVGEGT. Between the trimmed V and J ends, which lost 6 bases and 3 bases, there was a span of 12 bases. CDR3 region: CASRAGGGYEQYF. CDR3 DNA: TGTGCCAGCAGGGCAGGAGGAGGCTACGAGCAGTACTTC.

This clonotype has a count of ten or more. The chain carries TRBV7-2 and TRBJ2-7; TRBD1 is a possible D gene (5 bases). This CDR3 is built from 16 residues. Looked up from germline, CDR1 is SGHTA and CDR2 is FQGNSA. Trimming took off 1 base at V and 2 bases at J, with 15 bases between the two ends. CDR3 in amino acids: CASSLGFGAGPYEQYF. For the CDR3, the DNA is TGTGCCAGCAGCTTAGGGTTCGGTGCAGGGCCCTACGAGCAGTACTTC.

This clonotype was detected many times. This chain connects TRBV11-2 to TRBJ2-7; D unresolved. V was shortened by 1 base and J by 6 bases, with 4 bases between the two germline ends. This CDR3 comprises 11 residues. CDR1 and CDR2 from the germline V gene are SGHAT and FQNNGV. The CDR3 spells CASSLGFEQYF. In nucleotides, the CDR3 is TGTGCCAGCAGCTTAGGGTTCGAGCAGTACTTC.

This clonotype was observed at least ten times. The genes are TRBV12-3 or TRBV12-4 and TRBJ2-5; 10 bases are shared with TRBD2. CDR3 length: 15 residues. V shed 6 bases, J shed 5 bases, and the junction held 9 bases outside the gene matches. The CDR3 coding sequence is TGTGCCAGCAGGCTAGCGGGGGCCCTCCGGGAGACCCAGTACTTC. Protein: CASRLAGALRETQYF.

Comment on this clonotype: This may be a read error, as it is one base from a much larger clone. The V and J genes are TRBV2 and TRBJ1-2; 10 bases align to TRBD1. The CDR3 is made up of 15 amino acids. Per the germline V gene, CDR1 is SNHLY and CDR2 is FYNNEI. This CDR3 is CAGSKGTGEYYGYTF. DNA for the CDR3: TGTGCCGGCAGTAAGGGGACAGGGGAGTACTATGGCTACACCTTC.

The chain recombines TRBV28 with TRBJ2-7; D gene ambiguous. Trimming removed 2 bases at V and 5 bases at J, with 16 bases between. In germline, CDR1 is MDHEN, CDR2 SYDVKM. The CDR3 spans 15 residues. DNA for the CDR3: TGTGCCAGCAGTTTACCCGGCAGGAACCAGAACGAGCAGTACTTC. It encodes CASSLPGRNQNEQYF.

Details on this clonotype: A much larger clone differs by one base, so this may be a read error. This chain uses TRBV6-5 with TRBJ2-7, with 7 bases that match TRBD1. Germline loops: CDR1 MNHEY, CDR2 SVGAGI. The CDR3 consists of 14 residues. V shed 11 bases, J shed 0 bases, and the junction held 10 bases outside the gene matches. For the CDR3, the DNA is TGTGCCGGCCACCGGGACAGTATCTCCTACGAGCAGTACTTC. It translates to CAGHRDSISYEQYF.

Turning to this clonotype: With a much larger clone just one base away, this may be a read error. The chain uses TRBV3-1 and TRBJ2-5, with D perhaps assigned TRBD1 or TRBD2 (5 bases each). From germline, CDR1 is LGHDT and CDR2 YNNKEL (reference sequence). Between the trimmed V and J ends, which lost 5 bases and 1 base, there was a span of 17 bases. CDR3 size: 16 residues. The CDR3 bases are TGTGCCAGCAGCTACCTTCGAGGGGAGAGCCAAGAGACCCAGTACTTC. Its translation is CASSYLRGESQETQYF.

With regard to this clonotype: A read error is possible here, since a much larger clone lies one base away. J is TRBJ2-7 and V is TRBV9, with a possible D match to TRBD2 (5 bases). The V end was cut by 6 bases, the J end by 0 bases, with 13 bases between. This CDR3 spans 14 amino acids. Per the germline V gene, CDR1 is SGDLS and CDR2 is YYNGEE. CDR3 DNA sequence: TGTGCCAGCAACGTGAGGGCGAGCTCCTACGAGCAGTACTTC. This sequence encodes CASNVRASSYEQYF.

This clonotype was counted a few times. This chain joins TRBV28 and TRBJ2-5; D remains ambiguous. CDR1 is MDHEN, CDR2 SYDVKM, per germline. The V and J ends lost 3 bases and 7 bases respectively, with 18 bases between them. CDR3 length equals 15 residues. This CDR3 is CASSLACFGIGTQYF. CDR3 in DNA: TGTGCCAGCAGTTTGGCATGCTTTGGGATAGGGACCCAGTACTTC.

This clonotype was found a few times. The chain combines TRBV6-5 with TRBJ2-1, with 11 positions matching TRBD1. The CDR3 is made up of 15 amino acids. V was pared by 2 bases and J by 10 bases, with 7 bases of the junction left unmatched. CDR1 and CDR2 (germline): MNHEY, SVGAGI. The CDR3 region has the DNA TGTGCCAGCAGTTACCACGGACAGGGGGCTCGCGAGCAGTTCTTC. Protein sequence: CASSYHGQGAREQFF.